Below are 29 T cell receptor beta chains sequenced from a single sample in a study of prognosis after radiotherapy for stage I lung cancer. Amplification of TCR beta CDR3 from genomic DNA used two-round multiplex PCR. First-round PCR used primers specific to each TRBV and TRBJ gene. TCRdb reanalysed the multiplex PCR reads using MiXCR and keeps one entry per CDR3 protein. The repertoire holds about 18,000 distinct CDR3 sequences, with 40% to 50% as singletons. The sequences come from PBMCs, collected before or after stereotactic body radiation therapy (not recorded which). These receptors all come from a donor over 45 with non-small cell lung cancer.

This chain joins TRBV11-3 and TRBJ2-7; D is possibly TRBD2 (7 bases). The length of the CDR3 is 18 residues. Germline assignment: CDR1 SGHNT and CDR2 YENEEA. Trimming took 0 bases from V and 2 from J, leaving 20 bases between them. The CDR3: CASSLETPPRGGAYEQYF. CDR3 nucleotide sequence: TGTGCCAGCAGCTTAGAGACCCCCCCGAGGGGGGGGGCCTACGAGCAGTACTTC.

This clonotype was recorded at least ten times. This CDR3 is CASSVDREATQYF. CDR3 nucleotides: TGTGCCAGCAGCGTAGATAGGGAGGCGACCCAGTACTTC. The genes are TRBV9 and TRBJ2-5; D might be TRBD2 (6 bases). Germline CDR1 SGDLS, CDR2 YYNGEE. The CDR3 contains 13 residues. With 0 bases removed from V and 7 bases from J, the gap between germline ends came to 10 bases.

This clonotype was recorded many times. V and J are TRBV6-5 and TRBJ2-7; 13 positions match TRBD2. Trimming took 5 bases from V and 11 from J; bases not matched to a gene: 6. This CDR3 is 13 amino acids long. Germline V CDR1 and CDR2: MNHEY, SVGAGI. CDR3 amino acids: CASSATSGRDKYF. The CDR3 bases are TGTGCCAGCAGTGCCACTAGCGGGAGGGACAAGTACTTC.

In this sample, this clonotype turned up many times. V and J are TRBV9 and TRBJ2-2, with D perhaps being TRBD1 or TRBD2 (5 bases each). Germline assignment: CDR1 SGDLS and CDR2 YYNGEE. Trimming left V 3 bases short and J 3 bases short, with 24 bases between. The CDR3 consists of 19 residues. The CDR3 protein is CASSADPGTWGPDTGELFF. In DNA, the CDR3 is TGTGCCAGCAGCGCGGACCCGGGGACCTGGGGCCCTGACACCGGGGAGCTGTTTTTT.

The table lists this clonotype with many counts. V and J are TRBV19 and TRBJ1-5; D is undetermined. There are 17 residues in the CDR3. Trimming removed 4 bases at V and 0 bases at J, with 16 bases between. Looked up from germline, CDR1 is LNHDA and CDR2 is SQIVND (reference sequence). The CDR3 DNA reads TGTGCCAGTAGTAACCTCGGGCCTTCGAATAGCAATCAGCCCCAGCATTTT. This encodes CASSNLGPSNSNQPQHF.

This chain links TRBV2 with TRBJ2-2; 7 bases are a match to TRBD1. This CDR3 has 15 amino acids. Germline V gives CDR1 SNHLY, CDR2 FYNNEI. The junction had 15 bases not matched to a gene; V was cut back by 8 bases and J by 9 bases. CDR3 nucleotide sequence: TGTGCCAGCGGGTTTGAGGGGGCAGGAACCTGGGAGCTGTTTTTT. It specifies CASGFEGAGTWELFF. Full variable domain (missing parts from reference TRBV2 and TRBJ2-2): EPEVTQTPSHQVTQMGQEVILRCVPISNHLYFYWYRQILGQKVEFLVSFYNNEISEKSEIFDDQFSVERPDGSNFTLKIRSTKLEDSAMYFCASGFEGAGTWELFFGEGSRLTVL.

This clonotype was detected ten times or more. This CDR3 reads CASSSGTGEGLLETQYF. CDR3 bases: TGTGCCAGCAGTTCCGGAACAGGGGAGGGGTTATTAGAGACCCAGTACTTC. The J gene is TRBJ2-5, the V gene TRBV28; D could derive from TRBD1 or TRBD2 (7 bases each). The CDR3 runs to 17 residues. CDR1 is MDHEN, CDR2 SYDVKM, per germline. Trimming left V 4 bases short and J 4 bases short, with 22 bases between. The full variable domain, rest sourced from reference TRBV28 and TRBJ2-5, is DVKVTQSSRYLVKRTGEKVFLECVQDMDHENMFWYRQDPGLGLRLIYFSYDVKMKEKGDIPEGYSVSREKKERFSLILESASTNQTSMYLCASSSGTGEGLLETQYFGPGTRLLVL.

The CDR3 here is CATSRELTGIGSETQYF. The CDR3 DNA reads as TGTGCCACCAGCAGAGAATTGACTGGTATCGGGTCGGAGACCCAGTACTTC. J is TRBJ2-5 and V is TRBV15; D remains unclear. CDR3 length: 17 residues. The ends were cut back, 0 bases at V and 5 bases at J, with 19 bases in the middle. CDR1 and CDR2 from the germline V gene are LNHNV and YYDKDF (reference sequence).

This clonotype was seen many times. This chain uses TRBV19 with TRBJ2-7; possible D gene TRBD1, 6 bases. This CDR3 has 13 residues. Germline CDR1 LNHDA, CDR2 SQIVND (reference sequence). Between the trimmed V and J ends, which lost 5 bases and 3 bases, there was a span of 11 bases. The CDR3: CASSPGQHYEQYF. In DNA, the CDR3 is TGTGCCAGTAGTCCAGGACAGCACTACGAGCAGTACTTC.

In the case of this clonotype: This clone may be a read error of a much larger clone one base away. Written as DNA, the CDR3 is TGCAGCGTTGAAGGCGTGATAAGCACAGATACGCAGTATTTT. This translates into CSVEGVISTDTQYF. The chain employs TRBV29-1 and TRBJ2-3; D is ambiguous. V lost 1 base and J 0 bases, leaving 8 bases between the germline ends. The germline CDR1 and CDR2 sequences are SQVTM and ANQGSEA. This CDR3 spans 14 amino acids.

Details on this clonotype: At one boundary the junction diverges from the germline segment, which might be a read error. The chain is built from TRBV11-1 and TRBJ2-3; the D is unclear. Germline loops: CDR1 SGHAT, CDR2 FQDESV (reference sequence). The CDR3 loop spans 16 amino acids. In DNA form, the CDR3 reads TGTGCCAGCAGCTCCCATGAGGTAACGATCACAGATACCCAGTATTTT. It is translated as CASSSHEVTITDTQYF. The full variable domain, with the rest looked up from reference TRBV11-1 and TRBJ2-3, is EAEVAQSPRYKITEKSQAVAFWCDPISGHATLYWYRQILGQGPELLVQFQDESVVDDSQLPKDRFSAERLKGVDSTLKIQPAELGDSAMYLCASSSHEVTITDTQYFGPGTRLTVL.

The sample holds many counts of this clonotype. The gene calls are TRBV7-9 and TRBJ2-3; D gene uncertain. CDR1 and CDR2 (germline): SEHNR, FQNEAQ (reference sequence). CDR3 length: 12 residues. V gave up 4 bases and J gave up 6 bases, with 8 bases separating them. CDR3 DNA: TGTGCCAGCAGCTACACGGTGGATACGCAGTATTTT. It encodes CASSYTVDTQYF.

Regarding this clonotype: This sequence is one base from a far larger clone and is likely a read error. For the CDR3, the DNA is TGTGCCAGCAGCCTTGGGACTATCGAGGATACGCAGTATTTT. Translated, it gives CASSLGTIEDTQYF. The rearrangement joins TRBV6-4 to TRBJ2-3, with 7 bases identical to TRBD2. The trim removed 6 bases at V and 6 bases at J, leaving 9 bases unmatched. The germline V gene has CDR1 MRHNA and CDR2 SNTAGT. The CDR3 length is 14 residues.

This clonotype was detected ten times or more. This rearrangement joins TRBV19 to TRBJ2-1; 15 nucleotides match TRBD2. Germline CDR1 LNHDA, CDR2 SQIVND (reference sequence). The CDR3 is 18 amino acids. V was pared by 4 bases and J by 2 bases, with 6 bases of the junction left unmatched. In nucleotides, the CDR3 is TGTGCCAGTAGTAAACGGACTAGCGGGGGGGCCGCCTACAATGAGCAGTTCTTC. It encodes CASSKRTSGGAAYNEQFF.

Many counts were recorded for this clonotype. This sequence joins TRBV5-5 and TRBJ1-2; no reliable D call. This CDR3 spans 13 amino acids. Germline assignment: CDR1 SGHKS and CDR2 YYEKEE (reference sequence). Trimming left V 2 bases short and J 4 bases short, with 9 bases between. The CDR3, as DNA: TGTGCCAGCAGCTTTGACGGTACCTATGGCTACACCTTC. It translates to CASSFDGTYGYTF.

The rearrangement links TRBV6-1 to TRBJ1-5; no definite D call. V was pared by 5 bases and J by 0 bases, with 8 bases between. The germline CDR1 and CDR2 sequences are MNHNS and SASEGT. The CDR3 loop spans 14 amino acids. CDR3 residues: CASSRYNSNQPQHF. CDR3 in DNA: TGTGCCAGCAGTAGATATAATAGCAATCAGCCCCAGCATTTT.

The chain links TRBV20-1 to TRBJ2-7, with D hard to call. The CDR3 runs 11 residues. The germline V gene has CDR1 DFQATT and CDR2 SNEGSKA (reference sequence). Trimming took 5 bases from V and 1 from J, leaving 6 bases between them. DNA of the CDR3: TGCAGTGCTCTAACTTCCTACGAGCAGTACTTC. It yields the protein CSALTSYEQYF.

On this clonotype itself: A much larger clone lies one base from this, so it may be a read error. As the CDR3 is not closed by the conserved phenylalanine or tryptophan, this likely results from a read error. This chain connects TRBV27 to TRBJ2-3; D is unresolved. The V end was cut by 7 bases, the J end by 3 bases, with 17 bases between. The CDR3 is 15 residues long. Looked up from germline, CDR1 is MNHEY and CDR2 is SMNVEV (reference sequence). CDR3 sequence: CASKITYRATDTQYL. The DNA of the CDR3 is TGTGCCAGCAAAATAACGTACCGGGCGACAGATACGCAGTATCTT.

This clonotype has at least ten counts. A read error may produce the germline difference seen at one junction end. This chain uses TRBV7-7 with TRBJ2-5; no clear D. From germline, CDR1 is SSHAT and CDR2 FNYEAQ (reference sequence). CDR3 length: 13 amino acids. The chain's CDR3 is CASSAVRQETQYF. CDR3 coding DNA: TGTGCTAGCAGCGCAGTCCGGCAAGAGACCCAGTACTTC.

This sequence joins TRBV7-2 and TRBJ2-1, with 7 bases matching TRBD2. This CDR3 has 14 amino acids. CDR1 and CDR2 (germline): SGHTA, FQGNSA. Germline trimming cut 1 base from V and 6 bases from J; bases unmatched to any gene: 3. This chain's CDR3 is CASSLETSPNEQFF. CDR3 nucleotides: TGTGCCAGCAGCTTAGAGACTAGCCCCAATGAGCAGTTCTTC.

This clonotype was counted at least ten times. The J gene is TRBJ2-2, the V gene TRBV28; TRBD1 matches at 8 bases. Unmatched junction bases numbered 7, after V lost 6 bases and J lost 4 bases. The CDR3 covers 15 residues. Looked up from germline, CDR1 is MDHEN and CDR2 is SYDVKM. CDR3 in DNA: TGTGCCAGCAGAACGGACAGGGTGGGCACCGGGGAGCTGTTTTTT. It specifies CASRTDRVGTGELFF.

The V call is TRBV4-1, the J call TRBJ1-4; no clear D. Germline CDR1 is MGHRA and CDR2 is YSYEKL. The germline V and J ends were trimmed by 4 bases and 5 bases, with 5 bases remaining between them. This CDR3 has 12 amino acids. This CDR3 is CASSRPNEKLFF. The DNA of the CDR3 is TGCGCCAGCAGCCGACCAAATGAAAAACTGTTTTTT.

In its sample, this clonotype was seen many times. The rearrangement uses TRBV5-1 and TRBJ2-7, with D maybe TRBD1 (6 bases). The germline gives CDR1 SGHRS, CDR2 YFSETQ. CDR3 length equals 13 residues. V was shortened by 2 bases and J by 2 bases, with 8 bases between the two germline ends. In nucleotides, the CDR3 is TGCGCCAGCAGCTTACAGGGTACCTACGAGCAGTACTTC. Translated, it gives CASSLQGTYEQYF.

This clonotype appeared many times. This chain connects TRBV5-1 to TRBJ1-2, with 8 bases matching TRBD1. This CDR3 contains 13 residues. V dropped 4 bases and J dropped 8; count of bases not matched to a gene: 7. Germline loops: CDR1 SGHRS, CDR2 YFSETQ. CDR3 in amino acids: CASSIGQGGGYTF. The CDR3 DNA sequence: TGCGCCAGCAGCATAGGACAGGGAGGGGGCTACACCTTC.

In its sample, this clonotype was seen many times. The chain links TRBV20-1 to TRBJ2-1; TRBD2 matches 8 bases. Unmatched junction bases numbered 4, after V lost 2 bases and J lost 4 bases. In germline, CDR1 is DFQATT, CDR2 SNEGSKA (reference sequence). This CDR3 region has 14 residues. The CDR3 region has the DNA TGCAGTGCTAGAAGTTTAGCGGGATACAATGAGCAGTTCTTC. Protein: CSARSLAGYNEQFF.

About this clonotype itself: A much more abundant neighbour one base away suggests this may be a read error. The CDR3 DNA is TGTGCCAGCAGCCCGACTGGGTTGGAAAAGCGCCATCCCCAGCATTTT. Protein product: CASSPTGLEKRHPQHF. The chain carries TRBV7-9 and TRBJ1-5; the D is unclear. V was cut by 5 bases and J by 10 bases, with 24 bases left in between. This CDR3 spans 16 amino acids. Germline V gene data show CDR1 as SEHNR and CDR2 as FQNEAQ (reference sequence). Together with reference TRBV7-9 and TRBJ1-5, the CDR3 gives the full variable domain: DTGVSQNPRHKITKRGQNVTFRCDPISEHNRLYWYRQTLGQGPEFLTYFQNEAQLEKSRLLSDRFSAERPKGSFSTLEIQRTEQGDSAMYLCASSPTGLEKRHPQHFGDGTRLSIL.

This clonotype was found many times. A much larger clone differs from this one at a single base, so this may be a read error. The CDR3 DNA follows: TGTGCCAGCAGTTTAGCTCTCTATGACTACACCTTC. The encoded protein is CASSLALYDYTF. The gene calls are TRBV12-3 or TRBV12-4 and TRBJ1-2, with D unresolved. The CDR3 is 12 residues long.

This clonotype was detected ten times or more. The CDR3 DNA is TGTGCCAGCAGCCAAGAACCCCCGCGGTCACCCCTCCACTTT. It translates to CASSQEPPRSPLHF. The chain is built from TRBV3-1 and TRBJ1-6, with D hard to call. The CDR3 totals 14 residues. V dropped 0 bases and J dropped 10 bases, with 10 bases sitting between them. Germline CDR1 reads LGHDT; CDR2 reads YNNKEL (reference sequence).

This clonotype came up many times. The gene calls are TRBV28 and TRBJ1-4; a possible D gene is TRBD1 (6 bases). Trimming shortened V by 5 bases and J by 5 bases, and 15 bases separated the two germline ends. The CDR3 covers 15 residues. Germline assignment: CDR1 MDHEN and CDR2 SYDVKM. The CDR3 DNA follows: TGTGCCAGCAGTGTCCCTGGACAGACCAATGAAAAACTGTTTTTT. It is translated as CASSVPGQTNEKLFF. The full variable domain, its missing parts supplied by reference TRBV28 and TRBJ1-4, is DVKVTQSSRYLVKRTGEKVFLECVQDMDHENMFWYRQDPGLGLRLIYFSYDVKMKEKGDIPEGYSVSREKKERFSLILESASTNQTSMYLCASSVPGQTNEKLFFGSGTQLSVL.